This T cell receptor (beta chain) was observed in a study of human T cells and chemical hapten exposure. Time point of the sample: patch test 1, 2 weeks after DPC sensitization. Noted treatment: therapeutic diphenylcyclopropenone sensitization with weekly scalp DPC. Unfractionated whole blood was the source from which total RNA was extracted. CDR3 length equals 13 residues. Germline CDR1 and CDR2: SQVTM and ANQGSEA. The V gene lost 6 bases and the J gene lost 1 base, with 12 bases spanning the gap. MiXCR was run by TCRdb on the RACE reads, yielding one entry per CDR3 protein. This table holds around 150,000 distinct CDR3 sequences, about 14% found once.

The sequenced sample was whole blood, obtained in connection with sensitization to the hapten diphenylcyclopropenone (DPC). The chain combines TRBV29-1 with TRBJ1-1; tentatively, D is TRBD1 (6 bases). This receptor was obtained from a woman aged 30 to 39 with alopecia areata. Some clones in this sample may be carry-over from other donors' samples. For the CDR3, the DNA is TGCAGCGTGATACACAGGGAGAACACTGAAGCTTTCTTT. As protein: CSVIHRENTEAFF.